These 29 T cell receptor beta chains originate from one sample sequenced in a study of Graves' ophthalmopathy and Graves' hyperthyroidism. CDR3 regions of TCR beta were amplified from RNA transcripts. Investigators did first-round RT-PCR with HTBI primers, then second-round multiplex PCR. Using its own MiXCR run on the multiplex PCR reads, TCRdb lists one record per CDR3 protein. The table has 200,000 to 250,000 distinct CDR3 sequences, less than 30% seen once. The sample was peripheral blood. The receptors were gathered from a man in his fifties with Graves' ophthalmopathy.

This chain connects TRBV2 to TRBJ1-1; 8 bases are shared with TRBD1. CDR3 length: 14 amino acids. The germline V gene has CDR1 SNHLY and CDR2 FYNNEI. With V trimmed by 5 bases and J by 0 bases, 2 bases remained unmatched. CDR3 sequence: CASSSQGVNTEAFF. CDR3 sequence (DNA): TGTGCCAGCAGTTCACAGGGGGTGAACACTGAAGCTTTCTTT.

V gene TRBV6-1 combines with J gene TRBJ1-6, with 7 bases fitting TRBD1. V shed 10 bases, J shed 10 bases, and the junction held 13 bases outside the gene matches. Per the germline V gene, CDR1 is MNHNS and CDR2 is SASEGT. The CDR3 has 14 amino acids. CDR3 bases: TGTGCCACCAGGGGGACGTCGCTAGGCTCACCCCTCCACTTT. It encodes CATRGTSLGSPLHF.

In its sample, this clonotype was seen many times. V and J are TRBV2 and TRBJ1-2; D remains unclear. This CDR3 is 12 amino acids long. V lost 4 bases and J lost 7, with 10 bases in between. Germline V gives CDR1 SNHLY, CDR2 FYNNEI. DNA for the CDR3: TGTGCCAGCAGTGTTGAGGACCGTGGCTACACCTTC. It yields the protein CASSVEDRGYTF.

The V call is TRBV28, the J call TRBJ2-7; TRBD1 matches at 9 bases. Unmatched junction bases numbered 12, after V lost 2 bases and J lost 7 bases. This CDR3 has 16 amino acids. Germline V gene sequence: CDR1 MDHEN, CDR2 SYDVKM. The chain's CDR3 is CASSLLLGQGSWEQYF. The CDR3 DNA follows: TGTGCCAGCAGTTTACTCCTTGGACAGGGGTCGTGGGAGCAGTACTTC.

In its sample, this clonotype was seen many times. CDR3 in DNA: TGTGCCAGCAGCTTAGCTAGCACTGGGGCCAACGTCCTGACTTTC. This sequence encodes CASSLASTGANVLTF. V is TRBV7-8 and J is TRBJ2-6; no clear D. V gave up 0 bases and J gave up 2 bases, with 5 bases separating them. CDR1 and CDR2 (germline): SGHVS, FQNEAQ. The CDR3 is 15 amino acids.

This clonotype was found a few times. The rearrangement joins TRBV6-2 or TRBV6-3 to TRBJ2-7; D gene ambiguous. Trimming took off 6 bases at V and 6 bases at J, with 18 bases between the two ends. This CDR3 is 14 amino acids long. Germline V gene lookup returns CDR1 MNHEY and CDR2 SVGEGT. The CDR3 nucleotides are TGTGCCAGCAGGGACCGGTTCCCCCCGGGCGAGCAGTACTTC. As protein: CASRDRFPPGEQYF.

This chain uses TRBV29-1 with TRBJ2-5, with no clear D. Trimming pared 2 bases from V and 4 bases from J, leaving 8 bases between. Germline CDR1 reads SQVTM; CDR2 reads ANQGSEA. CDR3 length: 12 amino acids. CDR3 in DNA: TGCAGCGTTGAAATGGGAATAGAGACCCAGTACTTC. Residues: CSVEMGIETQYF.

This clonotype was seen at least ten times. The chain recombines TRBV28 with TRBJ2-7; 10 nucleotides agree with TRBD1. The germline CDR1 and CDR2 sequences are MDHEN and SYDVKM. Trimming at V came to 6 bases and at J to 3 bases, leaving 11 bases not matched to a gene. This CDR3 is 16 amino acids long. The CDR3, as DNA: TGTGCCAGCAGCCCCCACGTGGGGACAGGGGACTACGAGCAGTACTTC. It is translated as CASSPHVGTGDYEQYF.

The chain carries TRBV6-2 or TRBV6-3 and TRBJ2-2; maybe TRBD2 (6 bases). Germline lookup yields CDR1 MNHEY and CDR2 SVGEGT. The V and J ends lost 4 bases and 0 bases respectively, with 12 bases between them. This CDR3 region has 16 residues. Here the CDR3 DNA reads TGTGCCAGCAGTTCGACTAGGCTCCCGAACACCGGGGAGCTGTTTTTT. It encodes CASSSTRLPNTGELFF.

In this sample, this clonotype turned up many times. V gene TRBV27 combines with J gene TRBJ2-7; 9 bases match TRBD2. The CDR3 length is 14 residues. The ends lost 6 bases at V and 1 base at J; junction bases unmatched: 4. Germline values: CDR1 MNHEY, CDR2 SMNVEV (reference sequence). The CDR3 DNA reads as TGTGCCAGCAGCCGACTAGCGGAATCCTACGAGCAGTACTTC. Protein: CASSRLAESYEQYF.

At least ten counts were recorded for this clonotype. The J gene is TRBJ2-7, the V gene TRBV12-3 or TRBV12-4, with TRBD2 matching over 9 bases. The CDR3 is made up of 13 amino acids. Trimming removed 5 bases from V and 6 bases from J; junction bases left unmatched: 5. This CDR3 reads CASSPGLASEQYF. The CDR3 coding sequence is TGTGCCAGCAGTCCGGGACTAGCTTCCGAGCAGTACTTC.

This clonotype was counted many times. This rearrangement joins TRBV19 to TRBJ2-7, with D hard to call. Germline CDR1 is LNHDA and CDR2 is SQIVND (reference sequence). The CDR3 extends over 13 amino acids. Trimming took 9 bases from V and 2 from J, leaving 14 bases between them. CDR3: CASLYFKAYEQYF. The CDR3 nucleotides are TGTGCCAGCCTCTATTTTAAAGCCTACGAGCAGTACTTC.

This clonotype was detected once. The chain recombines TRBV6-1 with TRBJ1-6, with unresolved D. The CDR3 loop spans 14 amino acids. V was clipped by 8 bases and J by 10 bases, with 18 bases between them. Germline V gives CDR1 MNHNS, CDR2 SASEGT. The CDR3 loop is CASSGGREKSPLHF. CDR3 nucleotide sequence: TGTGCCAGCTCGGGAGGCCGTGAGAAATCACCCCTCCACTTT.

The table lists this clonotype with many counts. CDR3 nucleotides: TGTGCCAGCAGTTCTTACAGTGCATCTGGGGCCAACGTCCTGACTTTC. The encoded protein is CASSSYSASGANVLTF. The chain couples TRBV28 to TRBJ2-6; no clear D. The V gene's germline CDR1 is MDHEN and CDR2 SYDVKM. V was cut by 4 bases and J by 1 base, with 11 bases left in between. This CDR3 is built from 16 residues. Together with reference TRBV28 and TRBJ2-6, the CDR3 gives the full variable domain: DVKVTQSSRYLVKRTGEKVFLECVQDMDHENMFWYRQDPGLGLRLIYFSYDVKMKEKGDIPEGYSVSREKKERFSLILESASTNQTSMYLCASSSYSASGANVLTFGAGSRLTVL.

This clonotype was detected ten times or more. The CDR3 region is CASSWGVQETQYF. The CDR3, as DNA: TGCGCCAGCAGCTGGGGTGTACAAGAGACCCAGTACTTC. V gene TRBV5-1 combines with J gene TRBJ2-5; no clear D gene. Germline V gene lookup returns CDR1 SGHRS and CDR2 YFSETQ. V gave up 3 bases and J gave up 2 bases, with 8 bases separating them. The CDR3 loop spans 13 amino acids.

In this sample, this clonotype turned up many times. The V gene is TRBV27, the J gene TRBJ1-2; TRBD1 matches 11 bases. The CDR3 consists of 20 residues. Germline CDR1 reads MNHEY; CDR2 reads SMNVEV (reference sequence). J was trimmed by 6 bases and V by 3 bases; bases with no gene match: 21. This CDR3 reads CASSFSRSLDRGLRWDGYTF. CDR3 in DNA: TGTGCCAGCAGTTTTTCTCGGAGTCTGGACAGGGGGCTCAGATGGGATGGCTACACCTTC.

The chain joins TRBV6-1 to TRBJ1-1; 9 nucleotides match TRBD1. Trimming cost V 7 bases and J 5 bases; bases outside gene matches: 8. This CDR3 region has 14 residues. Germline loops: CDR1 MNHNS, CDR2 SASEGT. The CDR3 spells CASKIDRGTTEAFF. CDR3 sequence (DNA): TGTGCCAGCAAGATAGACAGGGGGACAACTGAAGCTTTCTTT.

In this sample, this clonotype turned up many times. The genes are TRBV15 and TRBJ1-5; D not resolved. The length of the CDR3 is 13 residues. Trimming removed 0 bases from V and 8 bases from J, with 8 bases in between. Germline V gene data show CDR1 as LNHNV and CDR2 as YYDKDF (reference sequence). CDR3 nucleotide sequence: TGTGCCACCAGCAGAGATCTGGGAGAGCCCCAGCATTTT. Its translation: CATSRDLGEPQHF.

This clonotype was picked up many times. The chain recombines TRBV7-3 with TRBJ1-1, with no clear D. Looked up from germline, CDR1 is SGHTA and CDR2 is FQGTGA. Trimming pared 2 bases from V and 1 base from J, leaving 5 bases between. The CDR3 is 13 residues long. CDR3 amino acids: CASSLQPNTEAFF. DNA for the CDR3: TGTGCCAGCAGCTTACAGCCGAACACTGAAGCTTTCTTT. The whole variable domain, remainder taken from reference TRBV7-3 and TRBJ1-1, is GAGVSQTPSNKVTEKGKYVELRCDPISGHTALYWYRQSLGQGPEFLIYFQGTGAADDSGLPNDRFFAVRPEGSVSTLKIQRTERGDSAVYLCASSLQPNTEAFFGQGTRLTVV.

This clonotype has at least ten counts. This chain joins TRBV7-3 and TRBJ2-2, with D possibly called TRBD1 or TRBD2 (6 bases each). V was cut by 5 bases and J by 6 bases, with 10 bases left in between. CDR1 and CDR2 (germline): SGHTA, FQGTGA. The CDR3 runs to 13 residues. The CDR3 reads CASSEEGAGELFF. The CDR3 DNA sequence: TGTGCCAGCAGCGAGGAGGGGGCCGGGGAGCTGTTTTTT.

The V and J genes are TRBV11-2 and TRBJ2-5; D call uncertain. Germline V gene lookup returns CDR1 SGHAT and CDR2 FQNNGV. The CDR3 length is 14 residues. Trimming took 1 base from V and 2 from J, leaving 8 bases between them. CDR3 DNA: TGTGCCAGCAGCTTAGTACAGACGCAAGAGACCCAGTACTTC. Its protein is CASSLVQTQETQYF.

This clonotype was found many times. J is TRBJ2-5 and V is TRBV11-2; D unclear. The CDR3 totals 14 residues. Deletions cut 0 bases from V and 4 bases from J, with 9 bases between. Germline loops: CDR1 SGHAT, CDR2 FQNNGV. The CDR3 nucleotides read TGTGCCAGCAGCTTAGATATAGGGCGAGAGACCCAGTACTTC. Its protein product is CASSLDIGRETQYF.

In this sample, this clonotype turned up many times. The chain uses TRBV14 and TRBJ1-1; 9 bases align to TRBD1. CDR3 length: 14 residues. The V segment lost 3 bases and the J segment 10 bases; nucleotides outside the gene matches: 9. Germline V gene data show CDR1 as SGHDN and CDR2 as FVKESK. This chain's CDR3 is CASSHVTGGGLAFF. DNA of the CDR3: TGTGCCAGCAGCCATGTGACAGGGGGGGGATTAGCTTTCTTT.

This clonotype was counted many times. This chain links TRBV6-2 or TRBV6-3 with TRBJ1-1; 10 bases fit TRBD1. This CDR3 has 18 amino acids. V shed 2 bases and J 1 base; nucleotides not matched to a gene: 10. Germline V gene data show CDR1 as MNHEY and CDR2 as SVGEGT. The CDR3 DNA reads TGTGCCAGCAGTTACAAGTTTGGGACAGGGGTAGAGAACACTGAAGCTTTCTTT. It codes for CASSYKFGTGVENTEAFF.

The chain carries TRBV12-3 or TRBV12-4 and TRBJ1-1; unclear D gene. V was pared by 10 bases and J by 1 base, with 7 bases between. The CDR3 sequence is 11 residues long. The CDR3 sequence: CAIRGNTEAFF. The CDR3 bases are TGTGCCATCCGAGGGAACACTGAAGCTTTCTTT.

The gene calls are TRBV19 and TRBJ1-1; weak D call: TRBD1 (5 bases). The germline V and J ends were trimmed by 9 bases and 1 base, with 9 bases remaining between them. Per the germline V gene, CDR1 is LNHDA and CDR2 is SQIVND (reference sequence). This CDR3 comprises 12 residues. This CDR3 reads CASTDRNTEAFF. The CDR3 DNA is TGTGCCAGCACAGACAGGAACACTGAAGCTTTCTTT.

The rearrangement links TRBV20-1 to TRBJ1-1; D gene ambiguous. CDR1 and CDR2 (germline): DFQATT, SNEGSKA (reference sequence). The CDR3 extends over 14 amino acids. Trimming took off 6 bases at V and 1 base at J, with 15 bases between the two ends. The chain's CDR3 is CSAQDGSRNTEAFF. The CDR3, as DNA: TGCAGTGCGCAGGACGGGTCAAGGAACACTGAAGCTTTCTTT.

This rearrangement joins TRBV6-2 or TRBV6-3 to TRBJ2-7; D possibly corresponds to TRBD2 (6 bases). Trimming stripped 3 bases from V and 3 bases from J, with 12 bases between. This CDR3 contains 14 residues. CDR1 MNHEY and CDR2 SVGEGT come from the germline V gene. CDR3 DNA sequence: TGTGCCAGCAGTTATGTGGGCGGGAACTACGAGCAGTACTTC. Translated, it gives CASSYVGGNYEQYF.

This clonotype was seen at least ten times. The rearrangement links TRBV11-2 to TRBJ2-1; TRBD2 aligns across 8 bases. The CDR3 extends over 15 amino acids. Per the germline V gene, CDR1 is SGHAT and CDR2 is FQNNGV. J was trimmed by 4 bases and V by 4 bases; bases with no gene match: 6. The CDR3 sequence: CASSSLAVLYNEQFF. CDR3 sequence (DNA): TGTGCCAGCAGCTCACTAGCGGTTCTTTACAATGAGCAGTTCTTC.